A single sample gave rise to the 22 T cell receptor beta chains below, sequenced in a study of blood T cell repertoires in COVID-19. Clones were sequenced by immunoSEQ multiplex PCR, and TCRdb holds only the in-frame ones, with some missing. Counted here are about 26,000 clones, nearly 90% occurring once; the ten biggest clones make up around 11%. What was sequenced was peripheral blood. All receptors derive from a man aged 65-85 years with acute or convalescent COVID-19.

V usage is TRBV4-3 and J usage is TRBJ1-2, with D possibly being TRBD1 (6 bases). Germline V CDR1 and CDR2: LGHNA, YSLEER. The germline V and J ends were trimmed by 1 base and 0 bases, with 9 bases remaining between them. This CDR3 region has 15 residues. The CDR3 spells CASSQGGTSNYGYTF. The CDR3 DNA reads TGCGCCAGCAGCCAAGGGGGGACATCTAACTATGGCTACACCTTC.

The chain combines TRBV18 with TRBJ2-2; 7 bases line up with TRBD1. The CDR3 has 14 residues. Germline lookup yields CDR1 KGHSH and CDR2 LQKENI. V shed 7 bases and J 6 bases; nucleotides not matched to a gene: 8. The CDR3 DNA follows: TGTGCCAGCTTACCGGGACAGTCATCCGGGGAGCTGTTTTTT. The encoded protein is CASLPGQSSGELFF.

This chain connects TRBV19 to TRBJ1-5; perhaps TRBD1 as D (5 bases). CDR3 size: 17 residues. Germline lookup yields CDR1 LNHDA and CDR2 SQIVND (reference sequence). V was shortened by 8 bases and J by 0 bases, with 20 bases between the two germline ends. The CDR3 spells CASGGSNRRYSNQPQHF. CDR3 DNA sequence: TGTGCCAGTGGCGGCTCCAACAGGAGATATAGCAATCAGCCCCAGCATTTT.

The genes are TRBV7-2 and TRBJ2-1; 8 bases are a match to TRBD2. The CDR3 runs to 15 residues. Germline CDR1 reads SGHTA; CDR2 reads FQGNSA. V was pared by 2 bases and J by 4 bases, with 4 bases of the junction left unmatched. This CDR3 is CASSLIQREYNEQFF. The CDR3 bases are TGTGCCAGCAGCTTAATCCAGCGGGAGTACAATGAGCAGTTCTTC.

The rearrangement links TRBV29-1 to TRBJ1-2; D possibly corresponds to TRBD1 (5 bases). The germline V gene encodes CDR1 SQVTM and CDR2 ANQGSEA. The CDR3 covers 12 residues. Between the trimmed V and J ends, which lost 7 bases and 5 bases, there was a span of 14 bases. This CDR3 is CSDFTGGYGYTF. In DNA, the CDR3 is TGCAGCGACTTCACGGGGGGGTATGGCTACACCTTC.

The J gene is TRBJ2-1, the V gene TRBV7-6; D is perhaps TRBD1 (6 bases). CDR3 length: 16 residues. Trimming shortened V by 1 base and J by 6 bases, and 16 bases separated the two germline ends. The germline V gene has CDR1 SGHVS and CDR2 FNYEAQ. CDR3 DNA sequence: TGTGCCAGCAGCTTAGACGCAGGGGAAGGGTTCAATGAGCAGTTCTTC. This sequence encodes CASSLDAGEGFNEQFF.

This sequence joins TRBV6-2 or TRBV6-3 and TRBJ2-3; possibly TRBD1 for D (5 bases). This CDR3 is 15 amino acids long. The V end lost 0 bases, the J end lost 2 bases, and 9 bases lay between the germline ends. Germline V gives CDR1 MNHEY, CDR2 SVGEGT. CDR3 coding DNA: TGTGCCAGCAGTTACTCGAAACAGGACACAGATACGCAGTATTTT. Its protein is CASSYSKQDTDTQYF.

The V call is TRBV19, the J call TRBJ2-3; 9 nucleotides agree with TRBD1. The CDR3 length is 16 residues. The junction had 12 bases not matched to a gene; V was cut back by 4 bases and J by 7 bases. Germline V gene lookup returns CDR1 LNHDA and CDR2 SQIVND (reference sequence). The CDR3 loop is CASSRNRGQVGNTQYF. The CDR3 DNA is TGTGCCAGTAGTAGAAACAGGGGGCAGGTCGGAAATACGCAGTATTTT. Full variable domain (missing parts from reference TRBV19 and TRBJ2-3): DGGITQSPKYLFRKEGQNVTLSCEQNLNHDAMYWYRQDPGQGLRLIYYSQIVNDFQKGDIAEGYSVSREKKESFPLTVTSAQKNPTAFYLCASSRNRGQVGNTQYFGPGTRLTVL.

The chain couples TRBV4-3 to TRBJ1-5; D uncertain. There are 15 residues in the CDR3. The V gene's germline CDR1 is LGHNA and CDR2 YSLEER. V dropped 0 bases and J dropped 0 bases, with 6 bases sitting between them. The CDR3 loop is CASSQDEGSNQPQHF. CDR3 nucleotide sequence: TGCGCCAGCAGCCAAGATGAGGGTAGCAATCAGCCCCAGCATTTT.

The chain has TRBV28 and TRBJ1-1; D call uncertain. Germline CDR1 reads MDHEN; CDR2 reads SYDVKM. The CDR3 spans 12 residues. Between the trimmed V and J ends, which lost 6 bases and 10 bases, there was a span of 15 bases. The CDR3 loop is CASSVQRRGAFF. The CDR3 region has the DNA TGTGCCAGCAGCGTCCAACGCCGGGGAGCTTTCTTT.

The chain recombines TRBV6-1 with TRBJ2-3; D is possibly TRBD1 (6 bases). CDR1 and CDR2 from the germline V gene are MNHNS and SASEGT. The CDR3 is made up of 14 amino acids. V lost 3 bases, J lost 5 bases, and 12 bases lay in between. The CDR3 loop reads CASSERTAEDTQYF. The CDR3 nucleotides are TGTGCCAGCAGTGAGCGGACAGCCGAAGATACGCAGTATTTT.

This chain joins TRBV5-4 and TRBJ2-1, with 11 bases identical to TRBD2. The CDR3 consists of 15 residues. The V gene's germline CDR1 is SGHNT and CDR2 YYREEE (reference sequence). The ends lost 4 bases at V and 10 bases at J; junction bases unmatched: 10. This chain's CDR3 is CASSPGLAGGREQFF. CDR3 coding DNA: TGTGCCAGCAGCCCGGGGCTAGCGGGAGGAAGGGAGCAGTTCTTC. Using reference TRBV5-4 and TRBJ2-1 for the parts outside the CDR3, the full variable domain is ETGVTQSPTHLIKTRGQQVTLRCSSQSGHNTVSWYQQALGQGPQFIFQYYREEENGRGNFPPRFSGLQFPNYSSELNVNALELDDSALYLCASSPGLAGGREQFFGPGTRLTVL.

The chain employs TRBV7-9 and TRBJ1-4, with D possibly matching TRBD1 (5 bases). The CDR3 is 15 residues long. V was pared by 5 bases and J by 8 bases, with 18 bases between. Germline loops: CDR1 SEHNR, CDR2 FQNEAQ (reference sequence). The CDR3 loop is CASSDQFGGREKLFF. DNA for the CDR3: TGTGCCAGCAGCGATCAATTCGGGGGTCGGGAAAAACTGTTTTTT.

The chain has TRBV6-5 and TRBJ1-2; possibly TRBD1 for D (6 bases). From germline, CDR1 is MNHEY and CDR2 SVGAGI. V was cut by 4 bases and J by 8 bases, with 11 bases left in between. The CDR3 runs 12 residues. The CDR3 coding sequence is TGTGCCAGCAGTTTAACAGGGAGCGGCTACACCTTC. It yields the protein CASSLTGSGYTF.

The genes are TRBV7-3 and TRBJ1-1; 9 bases map to TRBD1. CDR3 length: 16 residues. Germline CDR1 SGHTA, CDR2 FQGTGA. V trimming: 2 bases; J trimming: 6 bases; junction bases outside the gene matches: 10. In DNA, the CDR3 is TGTGCCAGCAGCTTAGGACAGGGGCCTCAATACCCTGAAGCTTTCTTT. Amino acid sequence: CASSLGQGPQYPEAFF.

V is TRBV18 and J is TRBJ2-1; TRBD2 aligns across 10 bases. Germline V CDR1 and CDR2: KGHSH, LQKENI. The CDR3 runs 16 residues. The ends lost 6 bases at V and 3 bases at J; junction bases unmatched: 8. The chain's CDR3 is CASSPGLATLYNEQFF. The DNA for the CDR3 is TGTGCCAGCTCTCCGGGACTAGCGACTCTCTACAATGAGCAGTTCTTC. The full variable domain, rest sourced from reference TRBV18 and TRBJ2-1, is NAGVMQNPRHLVRRRGQEARLRCSPMKGHSHVYWYRQLPEEGLKFMVYLQKENIIDESGMPKERFSAEFPKEGPSILRIQQVVRGDSAAYFCASSPGLATLYNEQFFGPGTRLTVL.

The rearrangement uses TRBV6-2 or TRBV6-3 and TRBJ1-1; maybe TRBD1 (6 bases). Germline values: CDR1 MNHEY, CDR2 SVGEGT. The germline V and J ends were trimmed by 4 bases and 1 base, with 19 bases remaining between them. The length of the CDR3 is 17 residues. The CDR3 sequence: CASSLVTAGRGNTEAFF. CDR3 coding DNA: TGTGCCAGCAGTTTGGTAACCGCAGGCAGGGGGAACACTGAAGCTTTCTTT.

The genes are TRBV28 and TRBJ1-2; D gene ambiguous. Germline V gene lookup returns CDR1 MDHEN and CDR2 SYDVKM. V was shortened by 2 bases and J by 6 bases, with 7 bases between the two germline ends. The CDR3 is 12 residues long. The CDR3: CASSLLRNGYTF. In DNA form, the CDR3 reads TGTGCCAGCAGTTTACTGCGTAATGGCTACACCTTC.

The chain recombines TRBV2 with TRBJ1-4; D gene uncertain. This CDR3 has 17 amino acids. V was trimmed by 1 base and J by 0 bases, leaving 12 bases between them. CDR1 SNHLY and CDR2 FYNNEI come from the germline V gene. CDR3 nucleotide sequence: TGTGCCAGCAGTGAAGAGGACTTGGGCTCAACTAATGAAAAACTGTTTTTT. Residues: CASSEEDLGSTNEKLFF.

The gene calls are TRBV7-2 and TRBJ1-3; D gene uncertain. CDR3 size: 13 residues. Germline V lookup: CDR1 SGHTA, CDR2 FQGNSA. The V gene lost 5 bases and the J gene lost 4 bases, with 9 bases spanning the gap. The CDR3 loop is CASSNSYGNTIYF. The DNA of the CDR3 is TGTGCCAGCAGCAACTCGTACGGAAACACCATATATTTT.

V and J are TRBV7-2 and TRBJ2-5; 7 bases fit TRBD1. The junction had 2 bases not matched to a gene; V was cut back by 5 bases and J by 2 bases. The V gene's germline CDR1 is SGHTA and CDR2 FQGNSA. CDR3 length: 13 residues. The DNA of the CDR3 is TGTGCCAGCAGCCCGGGACAGCAAGAGACCCAGTACTTC. Amino acid sequence: CASSPGQQETQYF.

This chain connects TRBV18 to TRBJ1-2; D gene uncertain. Per the germline V gene, CDR1 is KGHSH and CDR2 is LQKENI. With 4 bases removed from V and 6 bases from J, the gap between germline ends came to 9 bases. The CDR3 runs to 12 residues. The CDR3 here is CASSQAGDGYTF. The CDR3 DNA reads TGTGCCAGCTCACAAGCCGGGGATGGCTACACCTTC.